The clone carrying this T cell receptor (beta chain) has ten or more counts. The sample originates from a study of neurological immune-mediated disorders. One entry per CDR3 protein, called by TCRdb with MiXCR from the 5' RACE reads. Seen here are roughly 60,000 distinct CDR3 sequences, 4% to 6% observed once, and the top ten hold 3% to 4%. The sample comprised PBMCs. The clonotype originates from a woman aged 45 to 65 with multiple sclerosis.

The CDR3 sequence: CASSRASGANVLTF. CDR3 DNA: TGTGCCAGCAGTCGCGCCTCTGGGGCCAACGTCCTGACTTTC. The genes are TRBV27 and TRBJ2-6; D ambiguous. V dropped 5 bases and J dropped 0 bases, with 5 bases sitting between them. The CDR3 is made up of 14 amino acids. Germline V gene sequence: CDR1 MNHEY, CDR2 SMNVEV (reference sequence).